This TCR beta chain emerged from a study of T cell changes during pregnancy in multiple sclerosis. Here immunoSEQ multiplex PCR was the method, and the copy in TCRdb shows in-frame clones only, minus some. This table holds tens of thousands of clones, approximately 92% found once. From germline, CDR1 is SEHNR and CDR2 FQNEAQ (reference sequence). The trim removed 1 base at V and 5 bases at J, leaving 2 bases unmatched. The CDR3 contains 13 residues. This chain connects TRBV7-9 to TRBJ2-7, with TRBD2 matching over 7 bases. The sample was peripheral blood, taken in the second trimester of pregnancy. This TCR was recovered from a female donor with multiple sclerosis, enrolled in a pregnancy study. CDR3 loop: CASSLGSGDEQYF. The CDR3 coding sequence is TGTGCCAGCAGCTTAGGGAGCGGGGACGAGCAGTACTTC.